A selection of T cell receptor beta chains follows, all from one sample in a study of metastatic and nonmetastatic thyroid tumors. MiXCR reprocessed the PCR reads for TCRdb. The sample has approximately 22,000 clones, about 16% seen once. Sequencing used tumor tissue. These receptors were taken from a female donor with papillary thyroid cancer or a benign thyroid nodule (not recorded which). Some clones in this sample may be carry-over from other donors' samples. CDR3s include the opening cysteine and the closing phenylalanine or tryptophan. A D gene is named only where the DNA matches it firmly. The listing skips clone size in some rows; elsewhere it reads once, few, many or a size class.

j_call v_call clone_size d_call cdr3_nt cdr3_aa
TRBJ2-7 TRBV15 NA NA TGTGCCACCAGCAGAGATAGTGGCAGCTCCTACGATCAGTACTTC CATSRDSGSSYDQYF
TRBJ2-4 TRBV18 many TRBD1 TGTGCCAGCTCACCAAAGACAGGGGTCCAGAACATTCAGTACTTC CASSPKTGVQNIQYF
TRBJ1-1 TRBV14 many NA TGTGCCAGCAGCCGTATTGAGTTGAACACTGAAGCTTTCTTT CASSRIELNTEAFF
TRBJ2-3 TRBV29-1 many TRBD2 TGCAGCGTTTATAGACGGGGGGGTACGCAGTATTTT CSVYRRGGTQYF
TRBJ1-1 TRBV20-1 many TRBD1 TGCAGTGCAGCTACAGGGGGCAAGACTGAAGCTTTCTTT CSAATGGKTEAFF
TRBJ1-2 TRBV20-1 NA TRBD1 TGCAGTGCTAACCGGGTGGGACAGGGCGTCTATGGCTACACCTTC CSANRVGQGVYGYTF
TRBJ2-2 TRBV6-1 medium-sized NA TGTGCCAGCAGTCTTCGCACAACAGATAACACCGGGGAGCTGTTTTTT CASSLRTTDNTGELFF
TRBJ2-7 TRBV15 few TRBD2 TGTGCCACCAGCAGGGGGTTAGCGGGAGGCGAGCAGTACTTC CATSRGLAGGEQYF
TRBJ2-1 TRBV6-1 NA NA TGTGCCACCCAGGGGACTAACGGACACAATGAGCAATTCTTC CATQGTNGHNEQFF
TRBJ2-7 TRBV20-1 NA NA TGCAGTGCTACTGACCGGTACACCTACGAGCAGTACTTC CSATDRYTYEQYF
TRBJ1-1 TRBV27 many NA TGTGCCAATTCCGGTCGGGATGCTTTCTTT CANSGRDAFF
TRBJ1-5 TRBV20-1 many NA TGCAGTGCTATTTTGGGTCGAGCTAGTCAGCCCCAGCATTTT CSAILGRASQPQHF
TRBJ1-4 TRBV7-9 many NA TGTGCCAGCAGCTTAGTTGGCGGGGGCGGCAATGAAAAACTGTTTTTT CASSLVGGGGNEKLFF
TRBJ1-1 TRBV5-1 NA NA TGCGCCAGCAGCCAGGCATCAGTCGGGCAGGTCGGCACTGAAGCTTTCTTT CASSQASVGQVGTEAFF